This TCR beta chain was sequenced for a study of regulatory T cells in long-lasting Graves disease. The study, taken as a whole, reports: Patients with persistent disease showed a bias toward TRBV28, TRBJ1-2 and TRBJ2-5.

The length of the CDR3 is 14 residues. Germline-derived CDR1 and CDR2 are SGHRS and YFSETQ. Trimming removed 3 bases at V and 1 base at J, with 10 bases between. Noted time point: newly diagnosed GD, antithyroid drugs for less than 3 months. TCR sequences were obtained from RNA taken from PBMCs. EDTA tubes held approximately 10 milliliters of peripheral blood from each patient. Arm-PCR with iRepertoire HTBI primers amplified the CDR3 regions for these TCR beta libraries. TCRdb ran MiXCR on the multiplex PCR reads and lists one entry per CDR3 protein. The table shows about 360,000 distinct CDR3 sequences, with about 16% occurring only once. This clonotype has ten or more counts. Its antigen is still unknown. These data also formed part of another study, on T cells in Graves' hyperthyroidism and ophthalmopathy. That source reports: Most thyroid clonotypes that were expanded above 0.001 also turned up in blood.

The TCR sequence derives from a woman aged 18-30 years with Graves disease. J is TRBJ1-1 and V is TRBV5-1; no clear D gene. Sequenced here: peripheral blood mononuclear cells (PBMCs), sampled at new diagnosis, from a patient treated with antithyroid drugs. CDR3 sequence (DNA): TGCGCCAGCAGCTCCGGGAAAGCGAACACTGAAGCTTTCTTT. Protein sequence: CASSSGKANTEAFF.